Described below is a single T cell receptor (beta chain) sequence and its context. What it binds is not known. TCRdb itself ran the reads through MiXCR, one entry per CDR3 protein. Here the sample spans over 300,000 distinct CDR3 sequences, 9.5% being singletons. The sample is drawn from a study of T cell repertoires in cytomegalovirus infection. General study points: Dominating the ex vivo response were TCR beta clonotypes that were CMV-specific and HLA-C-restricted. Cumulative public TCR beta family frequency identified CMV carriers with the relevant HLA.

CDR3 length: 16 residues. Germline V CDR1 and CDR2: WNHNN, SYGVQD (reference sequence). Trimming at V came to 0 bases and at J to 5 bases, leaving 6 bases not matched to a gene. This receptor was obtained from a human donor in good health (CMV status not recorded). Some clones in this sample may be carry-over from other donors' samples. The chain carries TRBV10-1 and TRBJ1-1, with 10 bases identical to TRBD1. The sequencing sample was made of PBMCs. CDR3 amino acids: CASSESRGQGGTEAFF. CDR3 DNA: TGCGCCAGCAGTGAGTCGAGAGGACAGGGGGGTACTGAAGCTTTCTTT.